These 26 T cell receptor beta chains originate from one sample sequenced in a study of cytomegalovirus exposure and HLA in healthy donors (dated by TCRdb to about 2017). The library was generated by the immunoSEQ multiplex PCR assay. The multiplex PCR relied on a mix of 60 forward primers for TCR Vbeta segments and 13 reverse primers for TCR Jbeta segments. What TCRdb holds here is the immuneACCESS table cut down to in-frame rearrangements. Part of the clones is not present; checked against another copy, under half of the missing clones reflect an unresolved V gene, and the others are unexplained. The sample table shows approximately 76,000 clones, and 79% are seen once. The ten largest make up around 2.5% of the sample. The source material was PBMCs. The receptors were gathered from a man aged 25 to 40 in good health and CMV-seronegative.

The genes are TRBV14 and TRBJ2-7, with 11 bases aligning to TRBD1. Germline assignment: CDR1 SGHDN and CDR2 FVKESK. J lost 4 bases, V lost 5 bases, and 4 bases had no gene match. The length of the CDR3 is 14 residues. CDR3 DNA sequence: TGTGCCAGCAGCTCTGGACAGGGGGCTTACGAGCAGTACTTC. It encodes CASSSGQGAYEQYF.

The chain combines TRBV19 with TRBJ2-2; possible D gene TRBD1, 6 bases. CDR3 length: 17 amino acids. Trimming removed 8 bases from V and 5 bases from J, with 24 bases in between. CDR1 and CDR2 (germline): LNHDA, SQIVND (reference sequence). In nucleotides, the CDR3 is TGTGCCAGTCAACTCGGACAGCCTAACCTCAAGACCGGGGAGCTGTTTTTT. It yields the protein CASQLGQPNLKTGELFF.

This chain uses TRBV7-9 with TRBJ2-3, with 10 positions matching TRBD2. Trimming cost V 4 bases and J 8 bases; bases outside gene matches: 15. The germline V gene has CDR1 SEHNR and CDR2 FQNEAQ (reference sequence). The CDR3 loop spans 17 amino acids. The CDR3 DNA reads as TGTGCCAGCAGCTCGATATTGGGGCTAGCGGGAGCACTTACGCAGTATTTT. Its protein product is CASSSILGLAGALTQYF.

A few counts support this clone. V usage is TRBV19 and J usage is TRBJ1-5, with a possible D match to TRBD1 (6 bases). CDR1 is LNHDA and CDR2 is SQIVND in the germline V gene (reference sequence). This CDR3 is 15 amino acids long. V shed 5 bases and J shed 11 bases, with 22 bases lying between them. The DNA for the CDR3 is TGTGCCAGTAGTTCCCACGGACAGACCTCTCGGGCCCAGCATTTT. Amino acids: CASSSHGQTSRAQHF.

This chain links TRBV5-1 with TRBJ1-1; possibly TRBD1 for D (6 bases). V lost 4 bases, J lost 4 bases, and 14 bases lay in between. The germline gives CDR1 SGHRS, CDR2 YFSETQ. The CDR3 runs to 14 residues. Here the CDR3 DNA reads TGCGCCAGCAGCGCCCGACAGGACCTCACTGAAGCTTTCTTT. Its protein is CASSARQDLTEAFF.

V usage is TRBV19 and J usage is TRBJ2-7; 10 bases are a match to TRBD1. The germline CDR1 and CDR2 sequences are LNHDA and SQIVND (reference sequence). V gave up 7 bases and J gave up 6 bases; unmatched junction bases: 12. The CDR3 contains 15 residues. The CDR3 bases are TGTGCCAGTAAAAACACCGGGACAGGGGCCTCCGAGCAGTACTTC. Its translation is CASKNTGTGASEQYF.

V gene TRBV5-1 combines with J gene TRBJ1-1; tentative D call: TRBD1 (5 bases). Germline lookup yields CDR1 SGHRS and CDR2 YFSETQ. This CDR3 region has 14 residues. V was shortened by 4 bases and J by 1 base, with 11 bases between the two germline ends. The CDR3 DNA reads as TGCGCCAGCAGCATCCGGCAGGGGAACACTGAAGCTTTCTTT. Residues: CASSIRQGNTEAFF. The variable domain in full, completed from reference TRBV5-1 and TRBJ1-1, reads KAGVTQTPRYLIKTRGQQVTLSCSPISGHRSVSWYQQTPGQGLQFLFEYFSETQRNKGNFPGRFSGRQFSNSRSEMNVSTLELGDSALYLCASSIRQGNTEAFFGQGTRLTVV.

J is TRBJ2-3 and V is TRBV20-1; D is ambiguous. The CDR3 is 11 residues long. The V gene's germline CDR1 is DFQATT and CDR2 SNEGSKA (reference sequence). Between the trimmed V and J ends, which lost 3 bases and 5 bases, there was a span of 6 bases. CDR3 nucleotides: TGCAGTGCTAGTTGGAGAGATACGCAGTATTTT. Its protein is CSASWRDTQYF.

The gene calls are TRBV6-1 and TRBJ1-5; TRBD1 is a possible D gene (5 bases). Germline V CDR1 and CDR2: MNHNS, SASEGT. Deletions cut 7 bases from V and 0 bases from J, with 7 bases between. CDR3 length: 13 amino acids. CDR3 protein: CASKTVSNQPQHF. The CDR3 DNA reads TGTGCCAGCAAGACAGTTAGCAATCAGCCCCAGCATTTT.

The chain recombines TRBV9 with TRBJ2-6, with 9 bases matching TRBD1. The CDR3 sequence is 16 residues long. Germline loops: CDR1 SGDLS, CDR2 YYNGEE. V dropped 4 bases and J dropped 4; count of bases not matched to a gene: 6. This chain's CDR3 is CASSTGTGSGANVLTF. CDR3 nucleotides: TGTGCCAGCAGCACCGGGACAGGGTCCGGGGCCAACGTCCTGACTTTC. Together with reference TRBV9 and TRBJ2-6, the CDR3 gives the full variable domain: DSGVTQTPKHLITATGQRVTLRCSPRSGDLSVYWYQQSLDQGLQFLIQYYNGEERAKGNILERFSAQQFPDLHSELNLSSLELGDSALYFCASSTGTGSGANVLTFGAGSRLTVL.

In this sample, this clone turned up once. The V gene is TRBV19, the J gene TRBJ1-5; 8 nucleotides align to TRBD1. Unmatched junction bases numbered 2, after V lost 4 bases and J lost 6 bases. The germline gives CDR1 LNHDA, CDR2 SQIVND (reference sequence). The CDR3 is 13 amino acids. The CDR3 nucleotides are TGTGCCAGTAGTACGGGACAGGTTCAGCCCCAGCATTTT. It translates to CASSTGQVQPQHF.

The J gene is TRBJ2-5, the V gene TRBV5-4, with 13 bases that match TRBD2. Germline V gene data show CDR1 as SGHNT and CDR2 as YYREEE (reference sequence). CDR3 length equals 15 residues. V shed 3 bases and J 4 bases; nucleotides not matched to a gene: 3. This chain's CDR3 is CASSSRLAGGETQYF. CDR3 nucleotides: TGTGCCAGCAGCTCCCGACTAGCGGGGGGAGAGACCCAGTACTTC.

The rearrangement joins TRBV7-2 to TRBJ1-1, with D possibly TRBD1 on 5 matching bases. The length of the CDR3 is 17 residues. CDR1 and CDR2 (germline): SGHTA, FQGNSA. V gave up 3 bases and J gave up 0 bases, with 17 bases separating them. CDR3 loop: CASSLNAGKEMNTEAFF. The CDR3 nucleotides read TGTGCCAGCAGCTTGAACGCAGGGAAAGAGATGAACACTGAAGCTTTCTTT.

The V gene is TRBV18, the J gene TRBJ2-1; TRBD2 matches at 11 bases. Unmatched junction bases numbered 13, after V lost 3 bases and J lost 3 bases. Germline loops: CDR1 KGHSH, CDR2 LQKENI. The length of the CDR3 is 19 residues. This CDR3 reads CASSPGILGLAALYNEQFF. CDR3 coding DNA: TGTGCCAGCTCACCCGGAATCTTGGGACTAGCGGCTCTCTACAATGAGCAGTTCTTC.

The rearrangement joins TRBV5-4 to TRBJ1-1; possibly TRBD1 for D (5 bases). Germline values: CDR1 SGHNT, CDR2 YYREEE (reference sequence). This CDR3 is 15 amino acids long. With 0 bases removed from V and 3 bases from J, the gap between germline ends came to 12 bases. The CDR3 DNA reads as TGTGCCAGCAGCTTGGGTGTCCGGGGGGACACTGAAGCTTTCTTT. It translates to CASSLGVRGDTEAFF.

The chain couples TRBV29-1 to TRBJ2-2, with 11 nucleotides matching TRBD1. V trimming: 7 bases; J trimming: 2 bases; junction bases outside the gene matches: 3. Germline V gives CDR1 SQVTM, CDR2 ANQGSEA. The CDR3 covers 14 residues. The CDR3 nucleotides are TGCAGCGCTAGGACAGGGGGCAACACCGGGGAGCTGTTTTTT. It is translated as CSARTGGNTGELFF.

CDR3 amino acids: CASSVELHEPSDTQYF. The CDR3 nucleotides are TGTGCCAGCAGCGTAGAACTACATGAACCTTCAGATACGCAGTATTTT. The V call is TRBV9, the J call TRBJ2-3; D gene uncertain. The germline V gene encodes CDR1 SGDLS and CDR2 YYNGEE. Trimming left V 0 bases short and J 4 bases short, with 15 bases between. The CDR3 contains 16 residues.

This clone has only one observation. The CDR3 nucleotides are TGTGCCAGTAGTATCTCAGGACAGGGCCAAGCGAACAATCAGCCCCAGCATTTT. Translation: CASSISGQGQANNQPQHF. The V and J genes are TRBV19 and TRBJ1-5, with TRBD1 matching 8 bases. CDR3 length: 18 amino acids. Germline lookup yields CDR1 LNHDA and CDR2 SQIVND (reference sequence). The V segment lost 3 bases and the J segment 3 bases; nucleotides outside the gene matches: 13.

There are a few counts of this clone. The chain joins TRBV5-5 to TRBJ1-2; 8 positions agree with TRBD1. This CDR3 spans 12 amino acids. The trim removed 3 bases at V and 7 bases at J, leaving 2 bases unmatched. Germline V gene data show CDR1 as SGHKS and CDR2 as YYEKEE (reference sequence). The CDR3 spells CASSSGGVGYTF. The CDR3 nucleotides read TGTGCCAGCAGCTCAGGGGGCGTTGGCTACACCTTC.

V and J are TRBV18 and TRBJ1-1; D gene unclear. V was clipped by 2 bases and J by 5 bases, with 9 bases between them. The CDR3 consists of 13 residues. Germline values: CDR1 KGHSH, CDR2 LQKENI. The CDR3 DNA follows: TGTGCCAGCTCACCAAAGCGGGAAACTGAAGCTTTCTTT. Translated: CASSPKRETEAFF.

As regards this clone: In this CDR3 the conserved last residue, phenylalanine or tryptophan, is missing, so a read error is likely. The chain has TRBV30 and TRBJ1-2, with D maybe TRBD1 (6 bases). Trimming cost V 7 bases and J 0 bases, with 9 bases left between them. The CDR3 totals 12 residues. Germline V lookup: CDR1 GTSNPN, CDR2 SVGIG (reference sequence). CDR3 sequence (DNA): TGTGCCTCGGGGGGCGCTAACTATGGCTACACCCTC. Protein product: CASGGANYGYTL.

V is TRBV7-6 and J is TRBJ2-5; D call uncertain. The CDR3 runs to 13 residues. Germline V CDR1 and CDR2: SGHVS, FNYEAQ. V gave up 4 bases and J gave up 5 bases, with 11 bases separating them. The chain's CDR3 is CASSSSTLETQYF. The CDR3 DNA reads TGTGCCAGCAGCTCGTCTACCTTGGAGACCCAGTACTTC.

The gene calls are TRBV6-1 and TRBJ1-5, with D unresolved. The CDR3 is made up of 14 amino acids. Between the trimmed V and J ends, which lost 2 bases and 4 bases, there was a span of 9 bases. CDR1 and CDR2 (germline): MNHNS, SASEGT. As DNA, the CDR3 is TGTGCCAGCAGTGAACTTCACGGTAATCAGCCCCAGCATTTT. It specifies CASSELHGNQPQHF.

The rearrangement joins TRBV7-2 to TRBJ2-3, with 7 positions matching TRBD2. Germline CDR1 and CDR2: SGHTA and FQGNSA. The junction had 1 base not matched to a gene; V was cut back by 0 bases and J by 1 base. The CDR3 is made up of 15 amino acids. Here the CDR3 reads CASSLAAGGTDTQYF. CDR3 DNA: TGTGCCAGCAGCTTAGCTGCGGGGGGCACAGATACGCAGTATTTT.

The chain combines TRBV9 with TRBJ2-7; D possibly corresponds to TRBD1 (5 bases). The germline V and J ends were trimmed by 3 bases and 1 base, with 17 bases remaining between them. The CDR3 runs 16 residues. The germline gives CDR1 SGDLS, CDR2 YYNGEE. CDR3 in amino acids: CASSASARGSSYEQYF. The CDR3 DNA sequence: TGTGCCAGCAGCGCCTCAGCTAGGGGATCTTCCTACGAGCAGTACTTC.

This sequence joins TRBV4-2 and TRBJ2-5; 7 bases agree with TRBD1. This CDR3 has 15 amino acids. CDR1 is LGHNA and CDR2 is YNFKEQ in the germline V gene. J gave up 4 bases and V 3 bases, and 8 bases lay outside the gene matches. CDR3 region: CASSQSPTGLETQYF. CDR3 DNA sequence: TGTGCCAGCAGCCAGAGCCCGACAGGGTTAGAGACCCAGTACTTC.